The 9 T cell receptor beta chains below were found in one sample sequenced in a study of cytomegalovirus exposure and HLA in healthy donors. Method: immunoSEQ multiplex PCR; TCRdb's copy keeps in-frame clones and lacks some. This sample has nearly 80,000 clones, with roughly 93% found just once. The specimen sequenced was PBMCs. All receptors derive from a woman in her 30s in good health and CMV-seronegative.

This chain links TRBV27 with TRBJ2-7, with D possibly matching TRBD2 (6 bases). Germline loops: CDR1 MNHEY, CDR2 SMNVEV (reference sequence). The CDR3 runs 16 residues. V dropped 6 bases and J dropped 7 bases, with 25 bases sitting between them. CDR3 protein: CASRPTSSWGSGEQYF. CDR3 nucleotide sequence: TGTGCCAGCAGACCGACTAGTTCCTGGGGGTCGGGTGAGCAGTACTTC.

The chain joins TRBV29-1 to TRBJ2-7; 8 nucleotides line up with TRBD1. The CDR3 covers 11 residues. The V segment lost 7 bases and the J segment 2 bases; nucleotides outside the gene matches: 1. In germline, CDR1 is SQVTM, CDR2 ANQGSEA. CDR3 loop: CSAGQAYEQYF. The CDR3 DNA reads as TGCAGCGCGGGACAGGCCTACGAGCAGTACTTC.

The CDR3 reads CASSYSNTEAFF. The CDR3 bases are TGTGCCAGCAGTTACAGCAACACTGAAGCTTTCTTT. The chain employs TRBV6-6 and TRBJ1-1; D gene uncertain. Trimming took 2 bases from V and 2 from J, leaving 3 bases between them. The length of the CDR3 is 12 residues. CDR1 and CDR2 (germline): MNHNY, SVGAGI (reference sequence).

This rearrangement joins TRBV7-8 to TRBJ1-6; TRBD1 aligns across 8 bases. The germline gives CDR1 SGHVS, CDR2 FQNEAQ. Unmatched junction bases numbered 4, after V lost 0 bases and J lost 9 bases. The CDR3 extends over 15 amino acids. The CDR3 DNA follows: TGTGCCAGCAGCTTAGCTGGGACAGGTATTTCACCCCTCCACTTT. It codes for CASSLAGTGISPLHF.

The chain has TRBV28 and TRBJ1-4; D gene unclear. The germline V gene encodes CDR1 MDHEN and CDR2 SYDVKM. Trimming shortened V by 6 bases and J by 7 bases, and 18 bases separated the two germline ends. The CDR3 runs to 15 residues. This CDR3 reads CASSRTAGSSEKLFF. The CDR3 DNA is TGTGCCAGCAGCAGAACGGCGGGCTCTAGTGAAAAACTGTTTTTT. The full variable domain, in which reference TRBV28 and TRBJ1-4 provide the parts outside the CDR3, is DVKVTQSSRYLVKRTGEKVFLECVQDMDHENMFWYRQDPGLGLRLIYFSYDVKMKEKGDIPEGYSVSREKKERFSLILESASTNQTSMYLCASSRTAGSSEKLFFGSGTQLSVL.

This chain connects TRBV27 to TRBJ2-7; the D gene is possibly TRBD1 (6 bases). CDR3 length equals 14 residues. The germline V gene encodes CDR1 MNHEY and CDR2 SMNVEV (reference sequence). Trimming removed 3 bases from V and 2 bases from J, with 11 bases in between. The chain's CDR3 is CASSLSGQTYEQYF. The CDR3 region has the DNA TGTGCCAGCAGTTTGTCCGGACAGACCTACGAGCAGTACTTC.

The genes are TRBV19 and TRBJ1-1; D gene uncertain. V was cut by 7 bases and J by 7 bases, with 19 bases left in between. Germline lookup yields CDR1 LNHDA and CDR2 SQIVND (reference sequence). The CDR3 spans 14 residues. This CDR3 reads CASKRVAPDLEAFF. The CDR3 nucleotides are TGTGCCAGTAAGCGGGTAGCACCTGACCTTGAAGCTTTCTTT.

The rearrangement links TRBV6-1 to TRBJ1-5; D not certain. Germline V lookup: CDR1 MNHNS, CDR2 SASEGT. The ends were cut back, 6 bases at V and 9 bases at J, with 15 bases in the middle. The length of the CDR3 is 13 residues. The CDR3 reads CASRERRTRPQHF. The CDR3 bases are TGTGCCAGCAGGGAAAGGAGGACTCGGCCCCAGCATTTT.

CDR3 DNA sequence: TGTGCCAGCAATAGTAAGGGGGTAGGCACTGAAGCTTTCTTT. Protein product: CASNSKGVGTEAFF. The chain links TRBV11-2 to TRBJ1-1; a weak D match, TRBD1 (6 bases). Trimming took off 7 bases at V and 4 bases at J, with 16 bases between the two ends. The CDR3 runs 14 residues. The germline V gene has CDR1 SGHAT and CDR2 FQNNGV.